Listed below are T cell receptor beta chains from one sample, sequenced in a study of tumor and adjacent non-tumor tissue in lung cancer. TCRdb re-called the multiplex PCR reads through MiXCR, storing one row per CDR3 protein. The top ten hold approximately 22% of the sample, which has under 140,000 distinct CDR3 sequences, 84% seen once. Sample: lung tumor tissue. The receptor source for this set is a man aged 70-80 years with non-small cell lung cancer. Both conserved end residues are part of each CDR3. The order of the fields is D gene, J gene, V gene, clone size, CDR3 protein, CDR3 DNA. The D gene is left open where the match is weak. Clone size is shown for a subset of rows, as once, few, many or a class of expanded clone.

>TRBD1|TRBJ1-5|TRBV6-6|-
CAGSYFGWGQNSNQAQHF
TGTGCCGGGAGTTACTTCGGGTGGGGACAGAATAGCAATCAGGCCCAGCATTTT
>TRBD1|TRBJ2-7|TRBV5-4|-
CANSTDRGYPYEQYF
TGTGCCAACAGTACGGACAGGGGGTACCCCTACGAGCAGTACTTC
>TRBD2|TRBJ2-1|TRBV12-3/TRBV12-4|-
CASRPGRSGSDEQLF
TGTGCCAGCAGGCCCGGGCGTAGCGGGAGCGATGAGCAGTTATTC
>-|TRBJ2-6|TRBV9|many
CASSVGTGANVLTF
TGTGCCAGCAGCGTCGGGACTGGGGCCAACGTCCTGACTTTC
>-|TRBJ1-2|TRBV12-3/TRBV12-4|-
CANSSDNYGYTF
TGTGCCAACAGTTCGGATAACTATGGCTACACCTTC
>-|TRBJ2-7|TRBV4-2|-
CASCQVALEGDEQYF
TGTGCCAGCTGCCAAGTTGCCCTAGAGGGGGACGAGCAGTACTTC
>-|TRBJ2-7|TRBV5-6|-
CASGGLGLPYEQYF
TGTGCCAGTGGCGGACTGGGACTTCCATACGAGCAGTACTTC
>-|TRBJ2-7|TRBV11-2|-
CVNSQWTEREQYF
TGTGTCAACAGCCAATGGACCGAGCGCGAGCAGTATTTC
>-|TRBJ2-7|TRBV5-6|-
CASSGMGLPYEQYF
TGTGCCAGCAGCGGAATGGGACTTCCATACGAGCAGTATTTC
>-|TRBJ2-4|TRBV10-2|-
CASTTGHLRAKNIQYF
TGCGCCAGCACTACGGGACACCTGAGGGCCAAAAACATTCAGTACTTC
>-|TRBJ1-2|TRBV7-9|few
CASSPGGLGNYGYTF
TGTGCCAGCAGCCCCGGAGGGTTGGGAAACTATGGCTACACCTTC
>-|TRBJ2-3|TRBV5-4|-
CASSVLSDTDMQYF
TGTGCTAGCAGTGTTCTTAGCGACACAGATATGCAGTATTTT
>TRBD1|TRBJ2-1|TRBV6-1|-
CVSSVTGELDEQFF
TGTGTCAGTAGTGTGACAGGGGAATTGGATGAGCAGTTCTTC
>TRBD2|TRBJ2-7|TRBV13|many
CASSLGLAGVYEQYF
TGTGCCAGCAGCTTAGGGCTAGCGGGAGTATACGAGCAGTACTTC
>TRBD1|TRBJ2-7|TRBV6-2/TRBV6-3|once
CVSSEDRSEQYF
TGTGTCAGCAGTGAGGACAGGTCCGAGCAGTATTTC
>-|TRBJ2-7|TRBV12-3/TRBV12-4|-
CVSSFQKLYEQYF
TGTGTCAGCAGTTTCCAGAAATTATACGAGCAATACTTC
>-|TRBJ1-1|TRBV15|-
CATSREWQQGKNTEAFF
TGTGCCACCAGCAGAGAATGGCAGCAGGGCAAGAACACTGAAGCTTTCTTT
>-|TRBJ2-7|TRBV10-3|-
CAISPSRVNEQHF
TGTGCCATCAGTCCCTCCAGGGTTAACGAGCAGCACTTC
>-|TRBJ1-2|TRBV5-1|-
CTSSLRGTSNYGYTF
TGCACCAGCAGCTTGAGGGGGACATCTAACTATGGCTACACCTTC
>-|TRBJ1-2|TRBV20-1|once
CNAKGFSGYTF
TGCAATGCTAAGGGGTTTTCTGGCTACACCTTC
>-|TRBJ2-7|TRBV11-2|-
CASSPSAGTPTYEQYF
TGTGCCAGCAGCCCCTCAGCCGGGACACCAACCTATGAGCAGTACTTC
>-|TRBJ2-7|TRBV7-8|-
CAGSSRDNLHEQYF
TGTGCCGGCAGCTCCCGGGACAATCTCCACGAGCAGTACTTC
>-|TRBJ2-6|TRBV6-5|-
CASSSRAAEANVLAF
TGTGCCAGCAGTTCTCGGGCGGCTGAGGCCAACGTCCTGGCTTTC
>TRBD2|TRBJ2-2|TRBV29-1|-
CSADVAGVIGELFF
TGCAGTGCTGACGTAGCGGGGGTCATCGGGGAGCTGTTTTTT
>TRBD2|TRBJ2-3|TRBV20-1|once
CSVPRASGGLTDTHYF
TGCAGTGTTCCCCGGGCTAGCGGGGGCCTCACAGATACGCACTATTTT
>TRBD2|TRBJ2-5|TRBV11-2|-
CVSSIRPGTSGTQYF
TGTGTCAGCAGCATTAGACCGGGGACTAGCGGGACCCAATACTTC
>-|TRBJ1-2|TRBV11-3|-
CASSPGTYGYTF
TGTGCCAGCAGCCCAGGTACTTATGGCTACACCTTC
>-|TRBJ2-1|TRBV7-3|few
CASSFWGTSYNEQFF
TGTGCCAGCAGCTTTTGGGGGACCTCCTACAATGAGCAGTTTTTC
>-|TRBJ1-6|TRBV6-1|-
CASREIAYRNSPLHF
TGTGCCAGCCGTGAAATCGCCTACAGAAATTCACCCCTCCACTTT
>-|TRBJ2-7|TRBV11-2|-
CASSLDLMGPYEQYF
TGTGCCAGCAGCTTAGACCTTATGGGGCCTTACGAGCAGTACTTC
>-|TRBJ1-1|TRBV6-6|-
CASIEGGSEAFF
TGTGCCAGCATTGAGGGGGGTAGCGAAGCTTTCTTT
>-|TRBJ2-5|TRBV6-5|few
CTSSYIGPGTGTQYF
TGTACCAGTAGTTATATCGGTCCGGGAACAGGGACCCAGTATTTC
>-|TRBJ2-3|TRBV6-1|many
CASSALGRTDTQYF
TGTGCCAGCAGTGCTTTAGGACGGACAGATACGCAGTATTTT
>-|TRBJ1-2|TRBV9|-
CASSVSGRKDGYNF
TGTGCCAGCAGCGTCTCGGGCCGAAAGGATGGCTACAACTTC
>-|TRBJ2-1|TRBV19|-
CASSIVFSYNEQFF
TGTGCCAGTAGTATCGTCTTCTCCTACAATGAGCAGTTCTTC
>TRBD2|TRBJ2-2|TRBV7-3|-
CASSLIPAGGRVTGELSF
TGTGCCAGCAGCTTGATCCCAGCGGGGGGCCGGGTCACCGGGGAGCTGTCTTTT
>TRBD2|TRBJ2-7|TRBV29-1|once
CSVGLAGDHEQYF
TGCAGCGTTGGACTAGCGGGAGACCACGAGCAGTACTTC
>-|TRBJ1-5|TRBV20-1|many
CSARDLRGGNYQPQHF
TGCAGTGCCCGAGATCTCCGGGGAGGTAACTATCAGCCCCAGCATTTT
>TRBD1|TRBJ1-5|TRBV24-1|few
CATSPGQGFNQPQHF
TGTGCCACCAGTCCGGGACAGGGATTCAATCAGCCCCAGCATTTT
>-|TRBJ1-1|TRBV6-1|-
CASVIDGPSGVFF
TGTGCCAGTGTAATTGACGGGCCCTCGGGAGTTTTCTTT